Shown below are 28 T cell receptor beta chains from a single sample sequenced in a study of Tregs in tolerant kidney transplant recipients. Mixed chimerism was transient after nonmyeloablative marrow transplants from related graft donors. Generated by immunoSEQ multiplex PCR, the TCRdb table keeps only in-frame clones and is missing some. Counted here are under 90,000 clones, 75% to 95% occurring once; the ten biggest clones make up roughly 1.5%. The starting material was CD4+ T cells from blood (PBMCs), obtained 24 months after the transplant. The origin of the receptors is a human patient who received a combined kidney and bone marrow transplant. Some T cells may be the graft donor's.

This chain links TRBV30 with TRBJ2-1, with 9 bases fitting TRBD1. This CDR3 has 13 amino acids. In germline, CDR1 is GTSNPN, CDR2 SVGIG (reference sequence). Germline trimming cut 4 bases from V and 7 bases from J; bases unmatched to any gene: 5. CDR3 DNA: TGTGCCTGGAACAGGGGGCGGTGGAATGAGCAGTTCTTC. It translates to CAWNRGRWNEQFF.

The rearrangement uses TRBV5-8 and TRBJ1-2; tentatively, D is TRBD1 (5 bases). Germline assignment: CDR1 SGHTS and CDR2 YDEGEE. This CDR3 has 19 amino acids. Trimming removed 4 bases at V and 4 bases at J, with 29 bases between. CDR3 sequence: CASSPIDGDQFRVSYGYTF. DNA for the CDR3: TGTGCCAGCAGCCCCATCGACGGAGATCAATTCAGGGTCTCCTATGGCTACACCTTC.

V is TRBV6-5 and J is TRBJ1-2, with 9 bases matching TRBD1. The CDR3 runs 15 residues. Germline V gives CDR1 MNHEY, CDR2 SVGAGI. After removal of 10 bases from V and 4 bases from J, the junction contained 13 bases not matched to a gene. The CDR3 bases are TGTGCCACTTACAGGGGGCCCCGACAGGGCTATGGCTACACCTTC. The encoded protein is CATYRGPRQGYGYTF.

The chain employs TRBV6-6 and TRBJ1-2; unclear D gene. Germline V lookup: CDR1 MNHNY, CDR2 SVGAGI (reference sequence). There are 16 residues in the CDR3. The V end lost 0 bases, the J end lost 4 bases, and 15 bases lay between the germline ends. CDR3 bases: TGTGCCAGCAGTTACTCGAGAGAACAGAGTTTCTATGGCTACACCTTC. It yields the protein CASSYSREQSFYGYTF.

The V gene is TRBV2, the J gene TRBJ1-1; 7 bases line up with TRBD1. V dropped 10 bases and J dropped 0; count of bases not matched to a gene: 17. The CDR3 covers 17 residues. Germline V gives CDR1 SNHLY, CDR2 FYNNEI. Here the CDR3 DNA reads TGTGCCATCAAAGAGCAAATCGGGGGACAGCTGAACACTGAAGCTTTCTTT. This encodes CAIKEQIGGQLNTEAFF.

The chain links TRBV4-3 to TRBJ1-4; D is unresolved. This CDR3 has 15 residues. V shed 4 bases and J shed 7 bases, with 16 bases lying between them. Germline V gene lookup returns CDR1 LGHNA and CDR2 YSLEER. CDR3 bases: TGCGCCAGCAGCCGTCAAGTAGTGTCGAGTGAAAAACTGTTTTTT. This gives the protein CASSRQVVSSEKLFF.

The rearrangement links TRBV27 to TRBJ2-6, with D maybe TRBD1 (6 bases). Germline lookup yields CDR1 MNHEY and CDR2 SMNVEV (reference sequence). V lost 6 bases, J lost 0 bases, and 9 bases lay in between. The CDR3 runs to 15 residues. CDR3 region: CASRTGNSGANVLTF. DNA of the CDR3: TGTGCCAGCAGGACAGGTAACTCTGGGGCCAACGTCCTGACTTTC.

This clone was counted a single time. The rearrangement links TRBV20-1 to TRBJ1-5; D not certain. V was shortened by 1 base and J by 6 bases, with 4 bases between the two germline ends. The CDR3 is 11 residues long. In germline, CDR1 is DFQATT, CDR2 SNEGSKA (reference sequence). The CDR3, as DNA: TGCAGTGCTAGAGCCGGTCAGCCCCAGCATTTT. It codes for CSARAGQPQHF.

This clone showed up just a few times. This same CDR3 is encoded by further DNA sequences in the sample. The chain combines TRBV19 with TRBJ1-4; TRBD1 is a possible D gene (5 bases). Germline V CDR1 and CDR2: LNHDA, SQIVND (reference sequence). The CDR3 has 13 amino acids. V lost 5 bases, J lost 8 bases, and 12 bases lay in between. CDR3 DNA sequence: TGTGCCAGTAGTGGTCAGGGAAGAGAAAAACTGTTTTTT. It yields the protein CASSGQGREKLFF.

The chain joins TRBV10-3 to TRBJ2-1; D might be TRBD2 (6 bases). Germline V gives CDR1 ENHRY, CDR2 SYGVKD. The CDR3 totals 14 residues. Trimming left V 7 bases short and J 0 bases short, with 10 bases between. CDR3: CAITDGSSYNEQFF. Written as DNA, the CDR3 is TGTGCCATCACTGACGGGAGCTCCTACAATGAGCAGTTCTTC.

The V call is TRBV18, the J call TRBJ1-6; weak D call: TRBD1 (5 bases). Per germline, CDR1 KGHSH and CDR2 LQKENI. The CDR3 loop spans 14 amino acids. The germline V and J ends were trimmed by 2 bases and 9 bases, with 11 bases remaining between them. This CDR3 is CASSPDSSGSPLHF. As DNA, the CDR3 is TGTGCCAGCTCACCAGACAGTTCTGGTTCACCCCTCCACTTT.

CDR3 nucleotides: TGTGCCAGCAGACCGGGACATCCTGGACTAGCGTCGGAAGAGACCCAGTACTTC. Translating gives CASRPGHPGLASEETQYF. V and J are TRBV7-9 and TRBJ2-5; 9 bases align to TRBD2. The CDR3 covers 18 residues. Germline V lookup: CDR1 SEHNR, CDR2 FQNEAQ (reference sequence). V shed 6 bases, J shed 3 bases, and the junction held 17 bases outside the gene matches.

CDR3 DNA: TGTGCCAGCGCCCGGGGCGGGAGTATCGGGGAGCTGTTTTTT. It codes for CASARGGSIGELFF. This chain joins TRBV6-1 and TRBJ2-2; 7 bases are shared with TRBD2. CDR1 MNHNS and CDR2 SASEGT come from the germline V gene. Trimming took 8 bases from V and 7 from J; bases not matched to a gene: 10. The CDR3 length is 14 residues.

This clone has more than one count but fewer than ten. This sequence joins TRBV7-9 and TRBJ2-1; 7 nucleotides agree with TRBD2. The CDR3 loop spans 14 amino acids. CDR1 and CDR2 (germline): SEHNR, FQNEAQ (reference sequence). The V segment lost 6 bases and the J segment 10 bases; nucleotides outside the gene matches: 12. The DNA of the CDR3 is TGTGCCAGCAGTTCAAGGGAGGGGTACCGGGAGCAGTTCTTC. Translated, it gives CASSSREGYREQFF.

This chain joins TRBV2 and TRBJ2-2; 8 bases are shared with TRBD2. With 6 bases clipped from V and 6 bases from J, the junction kept 9 bases outside the gene matches. The CDR3 consists of 15 residues. Germline V gene lookup returns CDR1 SNHLY and CDR2 FYNNEI. The CDR3 sequence is CASRTLTGGAGELFF. The CDR3 region has the DNA TGTGCCAGCAGAACGCTTACGGGAGGGGCCGGGGAGCTGTTTTTT.

The V call is TRBV7-8, the J call TRBJ1-3, with 7 bases fitting TRBD1. Germline V gene data show CDR1 as SGHVS and CDR2 as FQNEAQ. The CDR3 spans 16 residues. V gave up 1 base and J gave up 3 bases; unmatched junction bases: 6. The chain's CDR3 is CASSLGYRGRGNTIYF. The DNA of the CDR3 is TGTGCCAGCAGCTTAGGATACAGGGGTCGTGGAAACACCATATATTTT.

The chain couples TRBV21-1 to TRBJ1-6. TRBV21-1 is noted as a pseudogene. This CDR3 contains 13 residues. This CDR3 reads CASSKGYHSPLHF. CDR3 in DNA: TGTGCCAGCAGCAAAGGCTATCATTCACCCCTCCACTTT.

V is TRBV18 and J is TRBJ2-7; D ambiguous. The germline V gene encodes CDR1 KGHSH and CDR2 LQKENI. V was clipped by 1 base and J by 1 base, with 5 bases between them. This CDR3 is built from 13 residues. The DNA of the CDR3 is TGTGCCAGCTCACCACAACAGTCCTACGAGCAGTACTTC. It specifies CASSPQQSYEQYF.

The chain combines TRBV4-2 with TRBJ2-3; 7 bases align to TRBD2. V shed 4 bases, J shed 1 base, and the junction held 5 bases outside the gene matches. The length of the CDR3 is 15 residues. Germline V gene data show CDR1 as LGHNA and CDR2 as YNFKEQ. The CDR3 DNA reads as TGTGCCAGCAGCCGGAGTGGGGGGGGCACAGATACGCAGTATTTT. This sequence encodes CASSRSGGGTDTQYF.

The rearrangement joins TRBV19 to TRBJ1-1, with D hard to call. Germline assignment: CDR1 LNHDA and CDR2 SQIVND (reference sequence). Trimming took 5 bases from V and 4 from J, leaving 11 bases between them. This CDR3 spans 13 amino acids. CDR3: CASSESFGTEAFF. In nucleotides, the CDR3 is TGTGCCAGTAGTGAGTCTTTCGGCACTGAAGCTTTCTTT. The entire variable domain, with the rest obtained from reference TRBV19 and TRBJ1-1, is as follows: DGGITQSPKYLFRKEGQNVTLSCEQNLNHDAMYWYRQDPGQGLRLIYYSQIVNDFQKGDIAEGYSVSREKKESFPLTVTSAQKNPTAFYLCASSESFGTEAFFGQGTRLTVV.

The chain has TRBV27 and TRBJ2-1; D might be TRBD2 (5 bases). Germline-derived CDR1 and CDR2 are MNHEY and SMNVEV (reference sequence). V shed 3 bases and J shed 2 bases, with 11 bases lying between them. The CDR3 has 15 amino acids. CDR3: CASSFEGAAYNEQFF. CDR3 sequence (DNA): TGTGCCAGCAGTTTCGAGGGAGCGGCCTACAATGAGCAGTTCTTC.

This sequence joins TRBV30 and TRBJ2-7, with D perhaps matching TRBD2 (6 bases). This CDR3 region has 14 residues. The V gene lost 0 bases and the J gene lost 7 bases, with 16 bases spanning the gap. Per germline, CDR1 GTSNPN and CDR2 SVGIG (reference sequence). CDR3 nucleotides: TGTGCCTGGAGTGTAACTAGCTCCGGGAAGGAGCAGTACTTC. As protein: CAWSVTSSGKEQYF. The variable domain in full, completed from reference TRBV30 and TRBJ2-7, reads SQTIHQWPATLVQPVGSPLSLECTVEGTSNPNLYWYRQAAGRGLQLLFYSVGIGQISSEVPQNLSASRPQDRQFILSSKKLLLSDSGFYLCAWSVTSSGKEQYFGPGTRLTVT.

This clone showed up just once. The sample carries other DNA sequences with the same CDR3. CDR3 protein: CASSRGQGKNNSPLHF. CDR3 nucleotide sequence: TGTGCCAGCAGCAGGGGACAGGGAAAAAATAATTCACCCCTCCACTTT. This chain uses TRBV21-1 with TRBJ1-6; the listed D gene, TRBD1, was not tested against the DNA. TRBV21-1 corresponds to a pseudogene. The CDR3 totals 16 residues.

This clone occurred a few times. This sequence joins TRBV7-2 and TRBJ2-7; TRBD2 is a possible D gene (6 bases). CDR1 is SGHTA and CDR2 is FQGNSA in the germline V gene. Trimming left V 4 bases short and J 0 bases short, with 10 bases between. The CDR3 is 14 residues long. CDR3 bases: TGTGCCAGCAGCTCCTCCGGGAGCTCCTACGAGCAGTACTTC. Translation gives CASSSSGSSYEQYF.

The sample holds a few counts of this clone. The chain uses TRBV6-8 and TRBJ1-5; D not certain. The germline V and J ends were trimmed by 5 bases and 4 bases, with 18 bases remaining between them. CDR1 and CDR2 (germline): MNHGY, SAAAGT. The CDR3 totals 16 residues. CDR3 coding DNA: TGTGCCAGCAGTGGGCAGTCAGAGGGATGGAATCAGCCCCAGCATTTT. Amino acids: CASSGQSEGWNQPQHF.

J is TRBJ2-1 and V is TRBV7-6; 7 nucleotides match TRBD2. Per the germline V gene, CDR1 is SGHVS and CDR2 is FNYEAQ. Losses at the gene ends were 4 bases for V and 1 base for J; bases not matched to a gene: 19. The CDR3 totals 20 residues. The DNA for the CDR3 is TGTGCCAGCAGCTACGATTGGGGGGGGGACCTTCTTGGGTCCTACAATGAGCAGTTCTTC. It yields the protein CASSYDWGGDLLGSYNEQFF. The variable domain in full, with the rest retrieved from reference TRBV7-6 and TRBJ2-1, is GAGVSQSPRYKVTKRGQDVALRCDPISGHVSLYWYRQALGQGPEFLTYFNYEAQQDKSGLPNDRFSAERPEGSISTLTIQRTEQRDSAMYRCASSYDWGGDLLGSYNEQFFGPGTRLTVL.

This clone was detected only a few times. V usage is TRBV25-1 and J usage is TRBJ1-3, with 7 bases fitting TRBD1. With V trimmed by 4 bases and J by 0 bases, 6 bases remained unmatched. The CDR3 loop spans 16 amino acids. The germline V gene encodes CDR1 MGHDK and CDR2 SYGVNS. CDR3 sequence reads: CASSGRQGSSGNTIYF. As DNA, the CDR3 is TGTGCCAGCAGTGGCCGACAGGGTTCCTCTGGAAACACCATATATTTT.

The rearrangement uses TRBV28 and TRBJ2-6; 7 bases are a match to TRBD1. This CDR3 has 21 amino acids. The V gene end was trimmed by 3 bases and the J gene end by 0 bases; junction bases not matched to a gene: 17. From germline, CDR1 is MDHEN and CDR2 SYDVKM. CDR3 coding DNA: TGTGCCAGCAGTTTTTTTTACCAACCGGACAGGCGGACCTCTGGGGCCAACGTCCTGACTTTC. This sequence encodes CASSFFYQPDRRTSGANVLTF.